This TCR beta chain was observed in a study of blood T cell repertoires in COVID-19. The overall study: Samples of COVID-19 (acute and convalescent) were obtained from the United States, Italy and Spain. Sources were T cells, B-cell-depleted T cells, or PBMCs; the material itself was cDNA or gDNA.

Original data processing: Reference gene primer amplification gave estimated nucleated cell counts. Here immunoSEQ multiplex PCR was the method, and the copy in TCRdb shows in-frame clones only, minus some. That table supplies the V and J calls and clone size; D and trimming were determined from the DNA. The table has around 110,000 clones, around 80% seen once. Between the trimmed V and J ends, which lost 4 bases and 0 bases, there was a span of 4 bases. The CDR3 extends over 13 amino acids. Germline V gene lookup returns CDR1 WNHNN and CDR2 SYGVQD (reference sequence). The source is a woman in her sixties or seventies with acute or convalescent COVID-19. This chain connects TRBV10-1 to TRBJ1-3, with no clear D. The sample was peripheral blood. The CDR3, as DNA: TGCGCCAGCAGTGTCAACTCTGGAAACACCATATATTTT. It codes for CASSVNSGNTIYF.